A selection of T cell receptor beta chains follows, all from one sample in a study of cytomegalovirus exposure and HLA in healthy donors. Here immunoSEQ multiplex PCR was the method, and the copy in TCRdb shows in-frame clones only, minus some. The table lists 160,000 or so clones, under 90% of them singletons, with about 4.5% in the top ten. The sequenced sample consisted of PBMCs. All receptors come from a man under 40 in good health and CMV-seronegative. Each CDR3 is given with its conserved first and last residue. A D gene is named only where the DNA matches it firmly. Part of the rows lack a size; the others show once, few, many or a class for expanded clones.

V gene,J gene,clone size,D gene,CDR3 DNA,CDR3 protein
TRBV6-5,TRBJ2-3,-,TRBD2,TGTGCCAGCAGAGGACTAGCGGGGGCCACAGATACGCAGTATTTT,CASRGLAGATDTQYF
TRBV9,TRBJ2-3,-,-,TGTGCCAGCAGCGCGGACAGACAAAGCACAGATACGCAGTATTTT,CASSADRQSTDTQYF
TRBV6-5,TRBJ2-7,-,-,TGTGCCAGCAGTCCCCAGGAGGGCTCCTCCTACGAGCAGTACTTC,CASSPQEGSSYEQYF
TRBV2,TRBJ2-7,-,TRBD1,TGTGCCAGCAGTTGGACAGGGCCCTACGAGCAGTACTTC,CASSWTGPYEQYF
TRBV5-4,TRBJ2-3,-,-,TGTGCCAGCAGCCCCGATGCGGGCACAGATACGCAGTATTTT,CASSPDAGTDTQYF
TRBV6-6,TRBJ1-4,few,-,TGTGCCAGCAGAGTCCAACAGGGTGGTGAAAAACTGTTTTTT,CASRVQQGGEKLFF
TRBV6-4,TRBJ1-5,few,TRBD1,TGTGCCAGCAGTGACGTTAGGGGACAGGGGGTCCCTCAGCCCCAGCATTTT,CASSDVRGQGVPQPQHF
TRBV7-8,TRBJ1-4,-,-,TGTGCCAGCAGCCTAAAACGGGTTCAAAATGAAAAACTGTTTTTT,CASSLKRVQNEKLFF
TRBV28,TRBJ2-7,-,-,TGTGCCAGCAGTTATGGACAACCCTACGAGCAGTACTTC,CASSYGQPYEQYF
TRBV6-5,TRBJ1-1,-,-,TGTGCCTCTAGGGGCGTCGGAGTTATGAACACTGAAGCTTTCTTT,CASRGVGVMNTEAFF
TRBV13,TRBJ1-2,-,TRBD1,TGTGCCAGCAGCTCGGAGGACAGGGTAGATGGCTACACCTTC,CASSSEDRVDGYTF
TRBV19,TRBJ2-7,-,-,TGTGCCACCAGGGGACTACCTATCTACGAGCAGTACTTC,CATRGLPIYEQYF
TRBV5-1,TRBJ2-1,-,-,TGCGCCAGCAGCAAAGCTCAGGCCTTTTACAATGAGCAGTTCTTC,CASSKAQAFYNEQFF
TRBV7-6,TRBJ1-6,-,-,TGTGCCAGCAGCTTAGGTCAGGGTGGCTCACCCCTCCACTTT,CASSLGQGGSPLHF
TRBV7-9,TRBJ2-2,-,TRBD1,TGTGCCAGCAGCCCACAGGGGACCGGGGAGCTGTTTTTT,CASSPQGTGELFF
TRBV28,TRBJ2-3,once,TRBD2,TGTGCCAGCAGTTTGCAACCCTGGAGCGGGGGTCAGTATTTT,CASSLQPWSGGQYF
TRBV7-8,TRBJ1-5,-,-,TGTGCCAGCAGCCTTAGCCTCGTTGATCAGCCCCAGCATTTT,CASSLSLVDQPQHF
TRBV6-6,TRBJ1-2,-,TRBD1,TGTGCCAGCAGACCTCCGGGACAGGGGATCGACGGCTACACCTTC,CASRPPGQGIDGYTF
TRBV5-1,TRBJ2-1,-,TRBD2,TGCGCCAGCAGCTCTGGACTAGCGGACTACAATGAGCAGTTCTTC,CASSSGLADYNEQFF
TRBV27,TRBJ2-2,-,-,TGTGCCAGGGCTCCCGCGAACACCGGGGAGCTGTTTTTT,CARAPANTGELFF
TRBV19,TRBJ2-2,few,TRBD2,TGTGCCAGCTTAGGACTAGCGGGAGAGGGCGGGGAGCTGTTTTTT,CASLGLAGEGGELFF
TRBV6-5,TRBJ1-5,-,TRBD1,TGTGCCAGCAGTACAGGGACAGGGGAAGGGCAGCCCCAGCATTTT,CASSTGTGEGQPQHF
TRBV7-9,TRBJ1-1,-,TRBD1,TGTTCCAGCAGCCCCGACAGGGGGCAGGGGAACACTGAAGCTTTCTTT,CSSSPDRGQGNTEAFF
TRBV10-1,TRBJ2-1,once,-,TGCGCCAGCAGCGAGAGTACACATGAGCAGTTCTTC,CASSESTHEQFF
TRBV7-8,TRBJ1-4,-,TRBD1,TGTGCCAGCAGCTTTCCGGGACAGGGGATTCTTAATGAAAAACTGTTTTTT,CASSFPGQGILNEKLFF
TRBV28,TRBJ2-5,-,TRBD1,TGTGCCAGCGGGGACAGGTCATTTAGCGGCCAAGAGACCCAGTACTTC,CASGDRSFSGQETQYF
TRBV5-1,TRBJ2-2,-,-,TGCGCCAGCAGCCTACAGGTCACCGGGGAGCTGTTTTTT,CASSLQVTGELFF
TRBV5-1,TRBJ2-7,-,-,TGCGCCAGCAGCCCCATCAATGGGGGGGAGCAGTACTTC,CASSPINGGEQYF
TRBV7-3,TRBJ1-2,-,-,TGTGCCAGCAGCCCCGCGACAGGCTATGGCTACACCTTC,CASSPATGYGYTF
TRBV4-3,TRBJ2-3,-,TRBD2,TGCGCCAGCAGCCAGGGTAGCGGGGGGGCCGGAGATACGCAGTATTTT,CASSQGSGGAGDTQYF
TRBV5-1,TRBJ2-5,-,-,TGCGCCAGCAGCATGGGGCGGAACCAAGAGACCCAGTACTTC,CASSMGRNQETQYF
TRBV7-8,TRBJ1-1,-,TRBD1,TGTGCCAGCAGCAGATCAGGGGGCGCAGGCACTGAAGCTTTCTTT,CASSRSGGAGTEAFF
TRBV5-1,TRBJ1-1,-,-,TGCGCCAGCAGCTTGCAGGGCGGCACTGAAGCTTTCTTT,CASSLQGGTEAFF
TRBV7-9,TRBJ1-4,-,-,TGTTCCAGCAGCGAACAGTTGGCTAATGAAAAACTGTTTTTT,CSSSEQLANEKLFF
TRBV7-3,TRBJ1-2,-,-,TGTGCCAGCAGCTCCACAAGGGGCAGGGATGCTGGCTACACCTTC,CASSSTRGRDAGYTF
TRBV19,TRBJ1-1,-,-,TGTGCCAGTAGTATAGGGGGGGGCCCGAACACTGAAGCTTTCTTT,CASSIGGGPNTEAFF
TRBV18,TRBJ1-3,-,-,TGTGCCAGCTCACCACGGGACATGGAATATATGGGGTCTGGAAACACCATATATTTT,CASSPRDMEYMGSGNTIYF
TRBV6-5,TRBJ2-7,-,-,TGTGCCAGCAAAGGAGAGGAGGGCCTCTACGAGCAGTACTTC,CASKGEEGLYEQYF
TRBV20-1,TRBJ2-1,-,-,TGCAGTGCTAGAGATCGGGATGAGCAGTTCTTC,CSARDRDEQFF
TRBV12-5,TRBJ1-1,-,TRBD1,TGTGCTAGTGGTTTGGTAATAACTGGGACAGGGAACACTGAAGCTTTCTTT,CASGLVITGTGNTEAFF
TRBV2,TRBJ2-2,-,-,TGTGCCAGCAGGCAGATTCAGGGCACCGGGGAGCTGTTTTTT,CASRQIQGTGELFF
TRBV6-5,TRBJ2-7,-,TRBD1,TGTGCCAGCAGTGCCGGGACAGCGCCCTACGAGCAGTACTTC,CASSAGTAPYEQYF
TRBV11-3,TRBJ2-3,-,-,TGTGCCAGCAGCTTAGGGGCTAGCTCTGATACGCAGTATTTT,CASSLGASSDTQYF
TRBV7-6,TRBJ2-7,few,TRBD2,TGTGCCAGCAGCGCGACTTTAGCGGGAAACTACGAGCAGTACTTC,CASSATLAGNYEQYF
TRBV5-1,TRBJ2-2,-,TRBD1,TGCGCCAGCAGCTTGGAGATGGGGACAGGGGAGCACACCGGGGAGCTGTTTTTT,CASSLEMGTGEHTGELFF
TRBV2,TRBJ2-3,-,TRBD2,TGTGCCAGCAGTGAATTCAGACCTAGCGGGAGATCGGGCACAGATACGCAGTATTTT,CASSEFRPSGRSGTDTQYF
TRBV19,TRBJ1-2,once,-,TGTGCCAGTATGTCACAGAACTATGGCTACACCTTC,CASMSQNYGYTF
TRBV5-4,TRBJ2-2,-,-,TGTGCCAGCCGGGGAGTCGGGGAGCTGTTTTTT,CASRGVGELFF
TRBV6-5,TRBJ1-1,-,-,TGTGCCAGCAGTTCTGAACAGGACGGATACACTGAAGCTTTCTTT,CASSSEQDGYTEAFF
TRBV7-9,TRBJ2-2,-,-,TGTTCCTCCCCCCTGCGGACCGGGGAGCTGTTTTTT,CSSPLRTGELFF
TRBV28,TRBJ1-5,-,-,TGTGCCAGCAGTTCAGACGTCTCAGGGGCGTATCAGCCCCAGCATTTT,CASSSDVSGAYQPQHF
TRBV4-1,TRBJ2-3,-,-,TGCGCCAGCAGCCAAGTAGCGGTGGTAGATACGCAGTATTTT,CASSQVAVVDTQYF